One and the same sample provided the 32 T cell receptor beta chains below, sequenced in a study of blood T cell repertoires in COVID-19 (dated by TCRdb to 2019 to 2021). The method was the immunoSEQ multiplex PCR assay. TCRdb limited this immuneACCESS table to in-frame rearrangements with V and J called. A share of clones is missing; checked studies link under half to unresolved V genes, and the rest is unexplained. Present in this sample are approximately 150,000 clones, about 87% of which were seen just once. Under 3% of the sample is held by the ten biggest clonotypes. Sequences were obtained from peripheral blood. The origin of the receptors is a human donor with COVID-19, enrolled during active disease. The donor label of this sample is uncertain.

The CDR3 DNA sequence: TGTGCCAGCAGCTGGCAGGGGGCGGAGGAGACCCAGTACTTC. The encoded protein is CASSWQGAEETQYF. V gene TRBV11-3 combines with J gene TRBJ2-5; TRBD1 aligns across 8 bases. CDR3 length: 14 amino acids. V trimming: 4 bases; J trimming: 5 bases; junction bases outside the gene matches: 6. Germline CDR1 reads SGHNT; CDR2 reads YENEEA.

This clone was observed a handful of times. The chain uses TRBV5-4 and TRBJ1-2; TRBD1 is a possible D gene (6 bases). The CDR3 spans 14 residues. Trimming took off 0 bases at V and 4 bases at J, with 10 bases between the two ends. Germline loops: CDR1 SGHNT, CDR2 YYREEE (reference sequence). The CDR3 DNA reads TGTGCCAGCAGCTTGGGACAGGAGACCTATGGCTACACCTTC. It encodes CASSLGQETYGYTF.

This chain uses TRBV5-4 with TRBJ2-7; 8 bases line up with TRBD1. CDR1 is SGHNT, CDR2 YYREEE, per germline (reference sequence). V was clipped by 4 bases and J by 4 bases; unmatched bases: 4. This CDR3 comprises 13 residues. CDR3 in amino acids: CASSAWTGYEQYF. The CDR3 nucleotides are TGTGCCAGCAGCGCTTGGACAGGGTACGAGCAGTACTTC.

The rearrangement links TRBV11-3 to TRBJ2-3; TRBD1 matches at 10 bases. Germline CDR1 reads SGHNT; CDR2 reads YENEEA. J gave up 4 bases and V 5 bases, and 6 bases lay outside the gene matches. CDR3 size: 15 residues. As DNA, the CDR3 is TGTGCCAGCAGCAGGGGGACAGGGGAGGCAGATACGCAGTATTTT. Translating it yields CASSRGTGEADTQYF.

This sequence joins TRBV5-1 and TRBJ2-3; a possible D gene is TRBD1 (5 bases). This CDR3 is 14 amino acids long. CDR1 and CDR2 (germline): SGHRS, YFSETQ. V shed 0 bases and J shed 0 bases, with 5 bases lying between them. CDR3 coding DNA: TGCGCCAGCAGCTTGGGACAGAGCACAGATACGCAGTATTTT. It is translated as CASSLGQSTDTQYF.

This sequence joins TRBV19 and TRBJ1-1, with 9 bases matching TRBD1. The CDR3 has 14 residues. Germline loops: CDR1 LNHDA, CDR2 SQIVND (reference sequence). With V trimmed by 3 bases and J by 7 bases, 6 bases remained unmatched. CDR3 in DNA: TGTGCCAGTAGTATGTGGGGACAGGGTCATGAAGCTTTCTTT. Translating it yields CASSMWGQGHEAFF. Together with reference TRBV19 and TRBJ1-1, the CDR3 gives the full variable domain: DGGITQSPKYLFRKEGQNVTLSCEQNLNHDAMYWYRQDPGQGLRLIYYSQIVNDFQKGDIAEGYSVSREKKESFPLTVTSAQKNPTAFYLCASSMWGQGHEAFFGQGTRLTVV.

V is TRBV5-1 and J is TRBJ2-3; TRBD2 matches 8 bases. Germline lookup yields CDR1 SGHRS and CDR2 YFSETQ. The CDR3 contains 17 residues. V lost 0 bases to trimming and J lost 2 bases; unmatched junction nucleotides: 8. The CDR3 bases are TGCGCCAGCAGCTTGGGTGCAGCGGGAGCCAACACAGATACGCAGTATTTT. Amino acid sequence: CASSLGAAGANTDTQYF.

This CDR3 is CASSARGGAIAKNIQYF. The CDR3 bases are TGTGCCAGCAGCGCCCGAGGCGGCGCGATAGCCAAAAACATTCAGTACTTC. The chain recombines TRBV27 with TRBJ2-4; no reliable D call. Germline CDR1 and CDR2: MNHEY and SMNVEV (reference sequence). The V end lost 6 bases, the J end lost 0 bases, and 18 bases lay between the germline ends. The CDR3 consists of 17 residues.

The V gene is TRBV18, the J gene TRBJ1-4; D uncertain. The CDR3 contains 13 residues. Germline CDR1 is KGHSH and CDR2 is LQKENI. Trimming removed 1 base from V and 11 bases from J, with 11 bases in between. For the CDR3, the DNA is TGTGCCAGCTCACCACTAACAAGGGAGAAACTGTTTTTT. Its translation is CASSPLTREKLFF.

This rearrangement joins TRBV21-1 to TRBJ2-7; TRBD2, the table's D call, was not compared with the DNA. TRBV21-1 is described as a pseudogene. There are 16 residues in the CDR3. The chain's CDR3 is CASSKPGLAGSYEQYF. The CDR3 region has the DNA TGTGCCAGCTCAAAACCAGGACTAGCGGGATCCTACGAGCAGTACTTC.

CDR3 sequence reads: CASSQGDSNQPQHF. The DNA of the CDR3 is TGTGCCAGCAGCCAAGGGGACTCTAATCAGCCCCAGCATTTT. The chain is built from TRBV3-1 (or the pseudogene TRBV3-2) and TRBJ1-5, with D perhaps TRBD1 (5 bases). CDR1 and CDR2 from the germline V gene are LGHDT and YNNKEL (reference sequence). With 1 base removed from V and 4 bases from J, the gap between germline ends came to 8 bases. CDR3 length: 14 amino acids.

The CDR3 sequence: CASSWLDRANTGELFF. CDR3 in DNA: TGCGCCAGCAGCTGGCTGGACAGAGCGAACACCGGGGAGCTGTTTTTT. The chain uses TRBV5-1 and TRBJ2-2; perhaps TRBD1 as D (6 bases). Germline V gene data show CDR1 as SGHRS and CDR2 as YFSETQ. The CDR3 has 16 amino acids. V was shortened by 3 bases and J by 0 bases, with 12 bases between the two germline ends.

This sequence joins TRBV6-6 and TRBJ1-2; D is unclear. V was trimmed by 5 bases and J by 0 bases, leaving 10 bases between them. Germline CDR1 reads MNHNY; CDR2 reads SVGAGI (reference sequence). The CDR3 has 14 residues. CDR3 in amino acids: CASSPPVANYGYTF. The CDR3 DNA reads as TGTGCCAGCAGTCCCCCGGTAGCTAACTATGGCTACACCTTC.

The genes are TRBV9 and TRBJ1-4; possible D gene TRBD1, 5 bases. With 4 bases removed from V and 8 bases from J, the gap between germline ends came to 15 bases. Germline V gives CDR1 SGDLS, CDR2 YYNGEE. This CDR3 is 14 amino acids long. The CDR3 loop is CASSPNGGGEKLFF. The CDR3 DNA reads as TGTGCCAGCAGCCCCAACGGGGGAGGGGAAAAACTGTTTTTT.

The gene calls are TRBV6-5 and TRBJ2-7; 7 nucleotides align to TRBD2. Germline CDR1 reads MNHEY; CDR2 reads SVGAGI. This CDR3 comprises 14 residues. V lost 7 bases to trimming and J lost 4 bases; unmatched junction nucleotides: 10. The CDR3 nucleotides read TGTGCCAGCACCCGAGCGGGAACCGGTTACGAGCAGTACTTC. Translation gives CASTRAGTGYEQYF.

This chain connects TRBV7-9 to TRBJ1-2, with D perhaps matching TRBD1 (5 bases). The CDR3 runs to 12 residues. V lost 4 bases and J 7 bases, leaving 10 bases between the germline ends. The germline CDR1 and CDR2 sequences are SEHNR and FQNEAQ (reference sequence). In DNA form, the CDR3 reads TGTGCCAGCAGCTCGGGGGTTCTTGGCTACACCTTC. Translating it yields CASSSGVLGYTF.

V and J are TRBV5-4 and TRBJ2-3; TRBD2 matches at 8 bases. There are 18 residues in the CDR3. Germline trimming cut 2 bases from V and 2 bases from J; bases unmatched to any gene: 13. The germline V gene has CDR1 SGHNT and CDR2 YYREEE (reference sequence). This chain's CDR3 is CASSFRVRRGAFTDTQYF. In DNA form, the CDR3 reads TGTGCCAGCAGCTTCAGAGTCAGGCGGGGGGCCTTCACAGATACGCAGTATTTT.

The chain has TRBV5-6 and TRBJ2-1; tentatively, D is TRBD2 (5 bases). The CDR3 extends over 14 amino acids. The V end lost 4 bases, the J end lost 8 bases, and 16 bases lay between the germline ends. Germline lookup yields CDR1 SGHDT and CDR2 YYEEEE. The CDR3 DNA reads TGTGCCAGCAGCGGTAACAGCGGTCGCCATGAGCAGTTCTTC. Protein product: CASSGNSGRHEQFF.

The rearrangement links TRBV4-1 to TRBJ1-6, with 9 nucleotides matching TRBD1. Unmatched junction bases numbered 11, after V lost 5 bases and J lost 9 bases. In germline, CDR1 is MGHRA, CDR2 YSYEKL. CDR3 length equals 16 residues. The CDR3: CASSAWTGDSGSPLHF. In DNA form, the CDR3 reads TGCGCCAGCAGCGCGTGGACAGGGGACTCGGGTTCACCCCTCCACTTT.

V is TRBV12-3 or TRBV12-4 and J is TRBJ2-3; 7 bases are a match to TRBD1. J gave up 4 bases and V 7 bases, and 2 bases lay outside the gene matches. The CDR3 contains 12 residues. The CDR3 region is CASTQGADTQYF. In DNA, the CDR3 is TGTGCCAGCACCCAGGGGGCAGATACGCAGTATTTT.

The chain is built from TRBV24-1 and TRBJ2-7, with D hard to call. Germline values: CDR1 KGHDR, CDR2 SFDVKD. CDR3 size: 15 residues. Trimming took 2 bases from V and 4 from J, leaving 14 bases between them. The CDR3 reads CATSDSRSSSYEQYF. Written as DNA, the CDR3 is TGTGCCACCAGTGATTCCAGGTCTTCGTCATACGAGCAGTACTTC.

The genes are TRBV15 and TRBJ1-3; no definite D call. Germline V gene sequence: CDR1 LNHNV, CDR2 YYDKDF (reference sequence). This CDR3 is 15 amino acids long. Trimming cost V 0 bases and J 0 bases, with 6 bases left between them. The CDR3 DNA reads TGTGCCACCAGCAGAGATCTAACCTCTGGAAACACCATATATTTT. It codes for CATSRDLTSGNTIYF.

This chain connects TRBV12-3 or TRBV12-4 to TRBJ2-2, with unresolved D. This CDR3 is 13 amino acids long. V gave up 1 base and J gave up 9 bases, with 9 bases separating them. DNA for the CDR3: TGTGCCAGCAGTTTAGAGACTGGCTGGGAGCTGTTTTTT. Protein: CASSLETGWELFF.

This chain joins TRBV6-5 and TRBJ1-5; 8 nucleotides agree with TRBD1. Germline V gene data show CDR1 as MNHEY and CDR2 as SVGAGI. V lost 11 bases, J lost 4 bases, and 4 bases stayed unmatched. The length of the CDR3 is 12 residues. This chain's CDR3 is CAYGQGNQPQHF. CDR3 DNA sequence: TGTGCCTATGGACAGGGAAATCAGCCCCAGCATTTT.

The chain employs TRBV5-1 and TRBJ1-2; the match to TRBD1 covers 11 bases. The CDR3 contains 16 residues. CDR1 is SGHRS, CDR2 YFSETQ, per germline. With V trimmed by 5 bases and J by 7 bases, 13 bases remained unmatched. CDR3 nucleotides: TGCGCCAGCAGGTCGCAAGGGACAGGGGGAAGAGGTGGCTACACCTTC. Amino acids: CASRSQGTGGRGGYTF.

This chain connects TRBV7-8 to TRBJ2-4; TRBD2 aligns across 7 bases. The junction had 17 bases not matched to a gene; V was cut back by 5 bases and J by 4 bases. Germline CDR1 reads SGHVS; CDR2 reads FQNEAQ. The CDR3 consists of 18 residues. The chain's CDR3 is CASSPTGGASGPKNIQYF. In DNA form, the CDR3 reads TGTGCCAGCAGCCCTACGGGGGGTGCTAGCGGACCTAAAAACATTCAGTACTTC.

The V and J genes are TRBV5-6 and TRBJ1-2, with D perhaps TRBD1 (6 bases). Germline V CDR1 and CDR2: SGHDT, YYEEEE. V lost 3 bases and J 8 bases, leaving 14 bases between the germline ends. This CDR3 region has 13 residues. CDR3 region: CASSSNRVDGYTF. The CDR3 nucleotides read TGTGCCAGCAGCTCTAACAGGGTGGACGGCTACACCTTC.

The V call is TRBV27, the J call TRBJ2-2, with 12 nucleotides matching TRBD2. V lost 5 bases to trimming and J lost 4 bases; unmatched junction nucleotides: 5. The length of the CDR3 is 16 residues. Germline CDR1 is MNHEY and CDR2 is SMNVEV (reference sequence). This CDR3 reads CASSPSGGAGTGELFF. The CDR3 nucleotides read TGTGCCAGCAGTCCTAGCGGGGGGGCCGGCACCGGGGAGCTGTTTTTT.

The gene calls are TRBV18 and TRBJ2-3; 8 nucleotides line up with TRBD1. CDR3 size: 16 residues. Looked up from germline, CDR1 is KGHSH and CDR2 is LQKENI. After removal of 6 bases from V and 6 bases from J, the junction contained 14 bases not matched to a gene. The CDR3 nucleotides read TGTGCCAGCTCCCAACGACAGGGGACCGATTTTGATACGCAGTATTTT. Amino acid sequence: CASSQRQGTDFDTQYF.

The chain recombines TRBV6-6 with TRBJ2-7; 7 bases are a match to TRBD1. With V trimmed by 2 bases and J by 5 bases, 12 bases remained unmatched. Per the germline V gene, CDR1 is MNHNY and CDR2 is SVGAGI (reference sequence). CDR3 size: 16 residues. As DNA, the CDR3 is TGTGCCAGCAGTTACGATGTCAGAACAGGGGCACACGAGCAGTACTTC. It translates to CASSYDVRTGAHEQYF.

The genes are TRBV27 and TRBJ2-3; possible D gene TRBD2, 5 bases. CDR1 and CDR2 from the germline V gene are MNHEY and SMNVEV (reference sequence). Trimming took off 3 bases at V and 2 bases at J, with 12 bases between the two ends. This CDR3 region has 15 residues. CDR3 loop: CASSFQRINTDTQYF. For the CDR3, the DNA is TGTGCCAGCAGTTTCCAGCGGATAAACACAGATACGCAGTATTTT.

This sequence joins TRBV5-1 and TRBJ2-3; a possible D gene is TRBD1 (6 bases). The CDR3 covers 15 residues. CDR1 and CDR2 (germline): SGHRS, YFSETQ. Between the trimmed V and J ends, which lost 4 bases and 2 bases, there was a span of 14 bases. CDR3 sequence: CASSHPGQNTDTQYF. CDR3 coding DNA: TGCGCCAGCAGCCACCCGGGACAAAACACAGATACGCAGTATTTT.